Given below is one TCR beta chain in context. The sample belongs to a study of cytomegalovirus exposure and HLA in healthy donors. Data came from immunoSEQ multiplex PCR; TCRdb stores just in-frame clones and leaves some out. The sample holds 60,000 to 75,000 clones; more than 90% are singletons and the top ten take approximately 0.91%. The CDR3 totals 13 residues. Trimming at V came to 10 bases and at J to 4 bases, leaving 7 bases not matched to a gene. Germline CDR1 is ENHRY and CDR2 is SYGVKD. Sequenced input: PBMCs. The sequence was collected from a young man in good health and CMV-seronegative. The chain recombines TRBV10-3 with TRBJ1-5; 7 bases are a match to TRBD1. The CDR3 sequence: CATGQEINQPQHF. The CDR3 nucleotides are TGTGCCACAGGACAGGAGATTAATCAGCCCCAGCATTTT.